A selection of T cell receptor beta chains follows, all from one sample in a study of blood T cell repertoires in COVID-19. The method was immunoSEQ multiplex PCR; TCRdb's version includes in-frame clones alone and lacks a portion of them. Of 300,000 to 350,000 clones in the sample, around nine tenths were seen once. The sequenced sample consisted of peripheral blood. The receptors shown here come from a woman in her 70s with COVID-19, enrolled during active disease. Each CDR3 is given with its conserved first and last residue. Fields, in order: V gene, D gene, CDR3 length, J gene, clone size, CDR3 protein, CDR3 DNA. A D gene is named only where the DNA matches it firmly. Rows may omit the clone size; those that give it use once, few, many or a size class.

TRBV7-3	TRBD1	15	TRBJ1-1	NA	CASSLTGTVNTEAFF	TGTGCCAGCAGCTTAACAGGGACAGTTAACACTGAAGCTTTCTTT
TRBV9	TRBD2	18	TRBJ2-3	NA	CASSVQASGGATTDTQYF	TGTGCCAGCAGCGTACAGGCTAGCGGGGGGGCCACGACAGATACGCAGTATTTT
TRBV3-1/TRBV3-2	TRBD1	14	TRBJ1-2	NA	CASKRTTGGSGYTF	TGTGCCAGCAAGCGAACAACAGGGGGCAGCGGCTACACCTTC
TRBV10-2	NA	13	TRBJ2-2	NA	CASSESGTGELFF	TGCGCCAGCAGTGAGTCCGGGACCGGGGAGCTGTTTTTT
TRBV18	TRBD2	14	TRBJ2-5	NA	CASSQLAAQETQYF	TGTGCCAGCTCACAACTAGCGGCACAAGAGACCCAGTACTTC
TRBV7-2	NA	15	TRBJ1-2	NA	CASSFAPSPFNGYTF	TGTGCCAGCAGCTTCGCCCCGAGCCCCTTTAATGGCTACACCTTC
TRBV2	NA	12	TRBJ1-2	once	CASSEWSRGYTF	TGTGCCAGCAGTGAATGGTCGCGGGGCTACACCTTC
TRBV24-1	TRBD1	15	TRBJ2-7	NA	CATSDSSTGAYEQYF	TGTGCCACCAGTGATTCCTCGACAGGGGCCTACGAGCAGTACTTC
TRBV10-3	TRBD1	17	TRBJ2-7	NA	CAISDVDRGSGIYEQYF	TGTGCCATCAGTGACGTCGACAGGGGTTCGGGTATCTACGAGCAGTACTTC
TRBV28	NA	12	TRBJ2-3	NA	CASSLITDTQYF	TGTGCCAGCAGTTTAATAACAGATACGCAGTATTTT
TRBV21-1	NA	12	TRBJ1-1	NA	CASSLRRAEAFF	TGTGCCAGCAGCCTGAGGAGGGCGGAGGCTTTCTTT
TRBV19	TRBD1	16	TRBJ1-3	NA	CASSIGTGGSGNTIYF	TGTGCCAGTAGTATCGGGACAGGGGGATCTGGAAACACCATATATTTT
TRBV27	NA	14	TRBJ2-3	NA	CASSLRGNTDTQYF	TGTGCCAGCAGTTTACGGGGGAACACAGATACGCAGTATTTT
TRBV29-1	TRBD1	15	TRBJ2-2	NA	CSVERGQGNTGELFF	TGCAGCGTTGAAAGGGGACAGGGGAACACCGGGGAGCTGTTTTTT
TRBV9	NA	16	TRBJ2-5	NA	CASSVGWDSSQETQYF	TGTGCCAGCAGCGTAGGGTGGGACTCATCACAAGAGACCCAGTACTTC
TRBV18	NA	15	TRBJ1-5	NA	CASSPMGNTNQPQHF	TGTGCCAGCTCACCAATGGGCAATACCAATCAGCCCCAGCATTTT
TRBV19	NA	12	TRBJ1-1	NA	CASSNRVPEAFF	TGTGCCAGTAGTAATCGGGTCCCTGAAGCTTTCTTT
TRBV4-3	TRBD2	14	TRBJ2-3	NA	CASSQDLAEDTQYF	TGCGCCAGCAGCCAAGACCTAGCGGAAGATACGCAGTATTTT
TRBV19	NA	14	TRBJ2-3	NA	CASSISGIGDTQYF	TGTGCCAGTAGTATTTCGGGTATTGGCGATACGCAGTATTTT
TRBV2	TRBD1	15	TRBJ1-2	NA	CASSEQETGRLGYTF	TGTGCCAGCAGTGAGCAGGAGACAGGGCGTCTTGGCTACACCTTC
TRBV6-2/TRBV6-3	NA	14	TRBJ2-7	NA	CASSYGGAYYEQYF	TGTGCCAGCAGTTACGGAGGGGCCTACTACGAGCAGTACTTC
TRBV6-5	NA	15	TRBJ1-3	NA	CASKLDSLSGNTIYF	TGTGCCAGCAAATTGGACAGCCTCTCTGGAAACACCATATATTTT
TRBV12-3/TRBV12-4	NA	12	TRBJ1-1	NA	CASSSGRTEAFF	TGTGCCAGCAGTTCAGGGAGGACTGAAGCTTTCTTT
TRBV21-1	NA	11	TRBJ2-7	NA	CASNRTYEQYF	TGTGCCAGCAACAGGACCTACGAGCAGTACTTC
TRBV29-1	NA	13	TRBJ2-1	NA	CSEINGAYNEQFF	TGCAGCGAGATAAACGGGGCCTACAATGAGCAGTTCTTC
TRBV24-1	NA	14	TRBJ1-1	NA	CATSDSGQIGEAFF	TGTGCCACCAGTGACTCAGGACAGATAGGTGAAGCTTTCTTT
TRBV9	NA	14	TRBJ2-1	NA	CASSVGFRDNEQFF	TGTGCCAGCAGCGTAGGGTTCAGGGACAATGAGCAGTTCTTC
TRBV18	TRBD1	16	TRBJ2-1	NA	CASSSRELDRDNEQFF	TGTGCCAGCTCATCTAGGGAACTCGACAGGGATAATGAGCAGTTCTTC
TRBV5-6	NA	13	TRBJ1-1	NA	CASSSKLVTEAFF	TGTGCCAGCAGCTCAAAGTTAGTGACTGAAGCTTTCTTT
TRBV13	TRBD1	15	TRBJ1-1	NA	CASSRRTGSGTEAFF	TGTGCCAGCAGCCGCCGGACAGGCTCGGGGACTGAAGCTTTCTTT
TRBV14	TRBD2	16	TRBJ2-1	NA	CASSRPGGAEYNEQFF	TGTGCCAGCAGCCGTCCCGGGGGGGCCGAATACAATGAGCAGTTCTTC
TRBV10-3	TRBD1	13	TRBJ2-5	NA	CAISWTGEETQYF	TGTGCCATCAGCTGGACAGGAGAAGAGACCCAGTACTTC
TRBV4-3	TRBD1	18	TRBJ1-4	once	CASSQGHGWGQDGEKLFF	TGCGCCAGCAGCCAAGGGCATGGGTGGGGACAGGACGGGGAAAAACTGTTTTTT
TRBV29-1	TRBD1	13	TRBJ1-2	NA	CSVVGTGEYGYTF	TGCAGCGTTGTCGGGACAGGGGAATATGGCTACACCTTC
TRBV19	NA	16	TRBJ1-3	NA	CASSTPRRGGGNTIYF	TGTGCCAGTAGTACCCCACGGCGGGGAGGCGGAAACACCATATATTTT
TRBV7-3	NA	13	TRBJ1-2	NA	CASPNRISYGYTF	TGTGCCAGCCCTAACAGAATTTCTTATGGCTACACCTTC
TRBV30	NA	14	TRBJ1-5	NA	CAWSELSGGQPQHF	TGTGCCTGGAGTGAACTTTCGGGGGGCCAGCCCCAGCATTTT
TRBV3-1/TRBV3-2	TRBD2	21	TRBJ2-1	NA	CASSRKGLAGGVISSYNEQFF	TGTGCCAGCAGCCGAAAAGGACTAGCGGGGGGCGTCATATCCTCCTACAATGAGCAGTTCTTC
TRBV19	NA	14	TRBJ1-2	few	CASSPQARGYGYTF	TGTGCCAGTAGCCCCCAGGCCAGAGGGTATGGCTACACCTTC
TRBV3-1/TRBV3-2	TRBD1	14	TRBJ2-7	NA	CASSNRGLVDEQYF	TGTGCCAGCAGCAACAGGGGGCTAGTGGACGAGCAGTACTTC